The 6 T cell receptor beta chains presented below share a single source sample, sequenced in a study of blood T cell repertoires in COVID-19. Clones were sequenced by immunoSEQ multiplex PCR, and TCRdb holds only the in-frame ones, with some missing. The repertoire includes 200,000 to 300,000 clones, approximately 86% of them detected once, and roughly 4.9% sits in the top ten. What was sequenced was peripheral blood. These receptors all stem from a woman aged 60-75 years with COVID-19, enrolled during active disease.

The chain combines TRBV5-1 with TRBJ2-7, with 12 positions matching TRBD2. V was clipped by 0 bases and J by 5 bases; unmatched bases: 18. Germline V CDR1 and CDR2: SGHRS, YFSETQ. This CDR3 spans 20 amino acids. CDR3 coding DNA: TGCGCCAGCAGCTTGGCCGTAGGACTAGCGGGATCATTGGGCGGTAACGAGCAGTACTTC. It translates to CASSLAVGLAGSLGGNEQYF.

This rearrangement joins TRBV11-3 to TRBJ2-2; tentative D call: TRBD1 (6 bases). Germline V gene data show CDR1 as SGHNT and CDR2 as YENEEA. V was pared by 5 bases and J by 5 bases, with 18 bases between. CDR3 size: 16 residues. As DNA, the CDR3 is TGTGCCAGCAGCCGAAACGCAGGGGCGGGTACCGGGGAGCTGTTTTTT. Translated: CASSRNAGAGTGELFF. The variable domain in full, completed from reference TRBV11-3 and TRBJ2-2, reads EAGVVQSPRYKIIEKKQPVAFWCNPISGHNTLYWYLQNLGQGPELLIRYENEEAVDDSQLPKDRFSAERLKGVDSTLKIQPAELGDSAVYLCASSRNAGAGTGELFFGEGSRLTVL.

The chain employs TRBV19 and TRBJ2-3; 12 nucleotides agree with TRBD1. Germline V gene lookup returns CDR1 LNHDA and CDR2 SQIVND (reference sequence). The CDR3 is 18 amino acids. V lost 3 bases to trimming and J lost 6 bases; unmatched junction nucleotides: 13. The CDR3 DNA reads TGTGCCAGTAGTATCCTATGGGGACAGGGGGCTCAGTCGGATACGCAGTATTTT. Translating it yields CASSILWGQGAQSDTQYF.

The chain uses TRBV11-2 and TRBJ2-7; TRBD2 matches at 7 bases. The germline CDR1 and CDR2 sequences are SGHAT and FQNNGV. V dropped 5 bases and J dropped 3; count of bases not matched to a gene: 16. The CDR3 loop spans 17 amino acids. The CDR3 here is CASSGGEEQTNYYEQYF. CDR3 DNA: TGTGCCAGCAGCGGGGGGGAGGAACAGACAAATTACTACGAGCAGTACTTC.

The chain employs TRBV5-1 and TRBJ1-3; maybe TRBD1 (5 bases). In germline, CDR1 is SGHRS, CDR2 YFSETQ. Between the trimmed V and J ends, which lost 4 bases and 4 bases, there was a span of 18 bases. The CDR3 sequence is 16 residues long. Written as DNA, the CDR3 is TGCGCCAGCAGCCCGGATACAGGTCTCGCAGGAAACACCATATATTTT. Residues: CASSPDTGLAGNTIYF.

The gene calls are TRBV10-3 and TRBJ2-7; tentative D call: TRBD2 (6 bases). The germline gives CDR1 ENHRY, CDR2 SYGVKD. With 6 bases removed from V and 3 bases from J, the gap between germline ends came to 15 bases. This CDR3 spans 14 amino acids. The CDR3 DNA sequence: TGTGCCATCAGGGTGGAGGGACTCCTCTACGAGCAGTACTTC. This codes for CAIRVEGLLYEQYF.